This T cell receptor beta chain stems from a study of cytotoxic CD8 clonotypes in ibrutinib-treated CLL. Across the whole study: Responses: approximately 24 partial, 2 complete; after median around 70 months, about 14 stayed remitted, roughly 12 progressed.

V dropped 1 base and J dropped 8 bases, with 11 bases sitting between them. Germline V gives CDR1 MNHEY, CDR2 SVGAGI. CDR3 length: 13 residues. Profiling relied on immunoSEQ multiplex PCR, and the TCRdb table lists in-frame clones only, not all of them. The data hold 150,000 or so clones, with approximately 75% observed a single time. The sequenced sample was PBMCs, obtained after 12 months of ibrutinib treatment. This sequence originates from a human donor with chronic lymphocytic leukemia. The chain recombines TRBV6-5 with TRBJ1-2; possibly TRBD1 for D (6 bases). The DNA of the CDR3 is TGTGCCAGCAGTTACTATGGACAGCAAGGCTACACCTTC. Translating it yields CASSYYGQQGYTF.